This TCR beta chain was profiled in a study of blood T cell repertoires in COVID-19. At the level of the study: Sites in the United States, Italy and Spain provided acute and convalescent COVID-19 samples. T cells, B-cell-depleted T cells, or PBMCs provided the cDNA or gDNA that served as material.

Per the original methods: The authors estimated nucleated cell counts from reference gene primer amplification. Repertoires were generated with immunoSEQ multiplex PCR, while TCRdb's copy carries only in-frame clones and drops some. The V and J calls and clone size are taken from that table; D and trimming were inferred from the DNA. This sample yields 200,000 to 250,000 clones, of which 70% to 90% are seen a single time; roughly 2.5% belongs to the top ten. Trimming took 7 bases from V and 1 from J, leaving 11 bases between them. This CDR3 contains 14 residues. The germline CDR1 and CDR2 sequences are LNHDA and SQIVND (reference sequence). Enrolled during active infection, Seattle patients were then followed longitudinally.

The J gene is TRBJ1-5, the V gene TRBV19, with D possibly matching TRBD1 (5 bases). The receptor comes from a young man with COVID-19, enrolled during active disease. The sequenced material came from peripheral blood. The CDR3 DNA is TGTGCCAGTACAAAGGGGCGCAGCAATCAGCCCCAGCATTTT. It codes for CASTKGRSNQPQHF.